This entry features one T cell receptor (beta chain) sequence. Its antigen remains unidentified. This sample was included in a study of cytomegalovirus exposure and HLA in healthy donors. Vbeta (60) and Jbeta (13) primers were used in the PCR. Profiled with immunoSEQ multiplex PCR; TCRdb holds only in-frame clones, not every one. The sample holds about 190,000 clones; 81% are singletons and the top ten take 3.4%. Germline CDR1 is MRHNA and CDR2 is SNTAGT. CDR3 length: 16 residues. V lost 4 bases to trimming and J lost 4 bases, with 19 bases between them. Study-level results: There were some public TCRs occurring in many donors, but most TCR sequences were rare. Sequencing likely produced, as an artifact, a cluster of highly shared sequence variants. Donor immune exposure was known only as CMV serostatus. For TCR beta chains, V- and J-gene trimming was later linked to a missense DCLRE1C variant.

The V gene is TRBV6-4, the J gene TRBJ1-2, with D possibly matching TRBD1 (6 bases). This clonotype was sampled from a man aged 35 to 55 in good health and CMV-seropositive. The specimen sequenced was PBMCs. The CDR3 spells CASSARGGVGFYGYTF. As DNA, the CDR3 is TGTGCCAGCAGTGCCCGAGGGGGGGTCGGGTTCTATGGCTACACCTTC.